This TCR beta chain was identified in a study of blood T cell repertoires in COVID-19. Overall study context: Researchers got acute and convalescent COVID-19 samples from the United States, Italy and Spain. Sources were T cells, B-cell-depleted T cells, or PBMCs; the material itself was cDNA or gDNA.

Per the original methods: Amplification of reference gene primers was used by the study to estimate nucleated cell counts. Some clones are missing from TCRdb's copy, which holds only in-frame ones; the method was immunoSEQ multiplex PCR. Clone size and the V and J calls come from that table; the DNA yielded D and trimming. This table holds 70,000 to 90,000 clones, over 75% found once. The CDR3 sequence is 13 residues long. Germline-derived CDR1 and CDR2 are SNHLY and FYNNEI. Trimming shortened V by 5 bases and J by 7 bases, and 13 bases separated the two germline ends. Specimen: peripheral blood. J is TRBJ2-3 and V is TRBV2, with D possibly being TRBD1 (6 bases). The receptor was isolated from a man aged 60 to 75 with acute or convalescent COVID-19. DNA of the CDR3: TGTGCCAGCAGTCCAGGGGTAGTGAATACGCAGTATTTT. The encoded protein is CASSPGVVNTQYF.